The T cell receptor (beta chain) under discussion was sequenced for a study of PD-L1 blockade in urothelial cancer. Whole-study context: Samples came from 3 weeks, at the second dose, and 6 weeks into treatment.

Libraries were prepared by immunoSEQ multiplex PCR; TCRdb keeps only in-frame clonotypes and omits some of them. The sample yields about 45,000 clones, 70% to 90% seen once. The CDR3 is made up of 14 amino acids. The V and J ends lost 6 bases and 3 bases, in that order; junction bases with no gene match: 9. The germline V gene encodes CDR1 SQVTM and CDR2 ANQGSEA. Pretreatment and on-treatment blood mononuclear cell samples were taken, totaling between 1 and 8 time points per patient. This TCR was sampled from a man aged 80 or over with urothelial cancer. This chain links TRBV29-1 with TRBJ2-7, with 9 positions matching TRBD1. Here the sequenced sample was PBMCs, taken around atezolizumab (anti-PD-L1) treatment. CDR3 protein: CSVGQGRPIYEQYF. The CDR3 DNA sequence: TGCAGCGTGGGACAGGGACGTCCTATCTACGAGCAGTACTTC.